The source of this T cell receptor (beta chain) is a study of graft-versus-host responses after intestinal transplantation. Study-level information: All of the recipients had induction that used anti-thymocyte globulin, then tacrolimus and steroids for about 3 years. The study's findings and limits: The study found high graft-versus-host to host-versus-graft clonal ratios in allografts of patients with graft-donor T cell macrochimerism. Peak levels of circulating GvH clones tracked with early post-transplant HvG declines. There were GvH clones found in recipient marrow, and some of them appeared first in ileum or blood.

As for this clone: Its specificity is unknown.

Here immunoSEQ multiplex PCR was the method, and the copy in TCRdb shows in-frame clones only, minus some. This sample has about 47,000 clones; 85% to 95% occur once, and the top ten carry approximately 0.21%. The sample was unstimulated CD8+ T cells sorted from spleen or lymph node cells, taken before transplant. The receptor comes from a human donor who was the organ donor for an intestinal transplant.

CDR3 in amino acids: CASSRTSGGAGDNEQFF. The CDR3 DNA follows: TGCGCCAGCAGTAGGACTAGCGGGGGGGCCGGCGACAATGAGCAGTTCTTC. This chain joins TRBV4-1 and TRBJ2-1; 15 bases map to TRBD2. With 6 bases clipped from V and 5 bases from J, the junction kept 8 bases outside the gene matches. CDR1 is MGHRA, CDR2 YSYEKL, per germline. CDR3 size: 17 residues.